A selection of T cell receptor beta chains follows, all from one sample in a study of blood T cells in healthy people across ages. A single record per CDR3 protein comes from TCRdb applying MiXCR to the 5' RACE reads. The table lists 1.5 million to 2 million distinct CDR3 sequences, about two fifths of them singletons. Specimen: blood. The receptors stem from a human donor in good health. Both conserved end residues are part of each CDR3.

>TRBV7-2|TRBJ1-2
CASSLSWVGQGPNYGYTF
>TRBV7-3|TRBJ2-1
CASSLFALAGYNEQFF
>TRBV18|TRBJ2-7
CASSRARESPYEQYF
>TRBV6-2/TRBV6-3|TRBJ2-3
CASIGRGLADTQYF
>TRBV27|TRBJ1-4
CASSPDPGPYPGKLFF
>TRBV7-9|TRBJ2-2
CASSYDRLNTGELFF
>TRBV5-1|TRBJ2-5
CASSLAPLAGQETQYF
>TRBV7-2|TRBJ1-2
CASSWQGAGYGYTF
>TRBV29-1|TRBJ2-4
CSVEGRGVLFGKNIQYF
>TRBV4-1|TRBJ2-7
CASSQEVTGTYEQYF
>TRBV11-2|TRBJ1-2
CASSLAGGLTGSYGHTF
>TRBV15|TRBJ2-5
CATSRGEIQQETQYF
>TRBV7-3|TRBJ2-1
CASSLITSGYNEQFF
>TRBV18|TRBJ1-6
CASSNLGQGIVNSPLHF
>TRBV20-1|TRBJ1-1
CSAWMNTEAFF
>TRBV6-6|TRBJ2-5
CASSRQGPYQETQYF
>TRBV4-2|TRBJ1-3
CASSQARGNTIYF
>TRBV3-1|TRBJ2-5
CASSQVPGAETQYF
>TRBV11-2|TRBJ1-1
CASSLLGNGDEAFF
>TRBV12-3/TRBV12-4|TRBJ1-2
CASSFGRFGYTF
>TRBV6-2/TRBV6-3|TRBJ1-2
CASGRDNLLYGYTF
>TRBV7-2|TRBJ1-3
CASSPRPGLGNTIYF
>TRBV4-3|TRBJ2-1
CASSSSNVGLYNEQFF